What follows are 27 T cell receptor beta chains derived from one specimen sequenced in a study of OX40 agonist ivuxolimab in advanced cancers. Sequencing used immunoSEQ multiplex PCR; TCRdb keeps in-frame clones, though not all of them. The table shows 75,000 to 95,000 clones, with more than 80% occurring only once. This specimen consisted of CD4+ or CD8+ T cells sorted from blood, obtained in a trial of the OX40 agonist ivuxolimab. The receptors here all came from an adult with an advanced solid tumor such as melanoma, head and neck, liver or kidney cancer.

The V call is TRBV19, the J call TRBJ1-2; TRBD1 matches at 8 bases. This CDR3 has 14 residues. Trimming removed 8 bases from V and 4 bases from J; junction bases left unmatched: 9. CDR1 and CDR2 from the germline V gene are LNHDA and SQIVND (reference sequence). CDR3 amino acids: CASRPGQALYGYTF. The DNA for the CDR3 is TGTGCCAGTCGTCCGGGACAGGCCCTCTATGGCTACACCTTC.

This rearrangement joins TRBV4-3 to TRBJ1-1, with D hard to call. The CDR3 runs to 14 residues. Germline V gene sequence: CDR1 LGHNA, CDR2 YSLEER. Trimming removed 3 bases at V and 10 bases at J, with 18 bases between. The CDR3 DNA reads TGCGCCAGCAGCCAGGAACGGTCTGGGGTTACAGCTTTCTTT. Its translation is CASSQERSGVTAFF.

The chain combines TRBV29-1 with TRBJ2-1; possibly TRBD1 for D (5 bases). V lost 2 bases and J 3 bases, leaving 8 bases between the germline ends. The CDR3 is 13 amino acids. Germline assignment: CDR1 SQVTM and CDR2 ANQGSEA. The CDR3 coding sequence is TGCAGCGTTGAAAACAGGTACTACAATGAGCAGTTCTTC. It encodes CSVENRYYNEQFF.

V and J are TRBV6-5 and TRBJ1-4, with 8 nucleotides matching TRBD1. This CDR3 region has 14 residues. V was clipped by 5 bases and J by 7 bases; unmatched bases: 6. Looked up from germline, CDR1 is MNHEY and CDR2 is SVGAGI. DNA of the CDR3: TGTGCCAGCAGTGACAGGGGAATAGGTGAAAAACTGTTTTTT. Protein product: CASSDRGIGEKLFF.

This sequence joins TRBV9 and TRBJ2-1; D uncertain. Germline V lookup: CDR1 SGDLS, CDR2 YYNGEE. V gave up 2 bases and J gave up 9 bases, with 15 bases separating them. This CDR3 region has 14 residues. CDR3 amino acids: CASSVDWVIAEQFF. For the CDR3, the DNA is TGTGCCAGCAGCGTTGATTGGGTAATCGCTGAGCAGTTCTTC.

The rearrangement uses TRBV7-2 and TRBJ2-5; D gene unclear. Trimming took 6 bases from V and 2 from J, leaving 13 bases between them. Germline CDR1 reads SGHTA; CDR2 reads FQGNSA. The CDR3 has 14 residues. The CDR3 nucleotides read TGTGCCAGCAGTTCTAAGACTCTTCAAGAGACCCAGTACTTC. Translated: CASSSKTLQETQYF.

This clone came up once. The chain carries TRBV18 and TRBJ2-1, with 13 positions matching TRBD2. This CDR3 has 18 residues. The V gene end was trimmed by 3 bases and the J gene end by 6 bases; junction bases not matched to a gene: 11. Germline V gives CDR1 KGHSH, CDR2 LQKENI. The CDR3 nucleotides are TGTGCCAGCTCACCCGGACTAGCGGGAGCGGGAGTGGGCAATGAGCAGTTCTTC. It encodes CASSPGLAGAGVGNEQFF.

The chain uses TRBV11-2 and TRBJ1-6; D perhaps matches TRBD1 (5 bases). This CDR3 spans 15 amino acids. V was trimmed by 2 bases and J by 10 bases, leaving 15 bases between them. Germline values: CDR1 SGHAT, CDR2 FQNNGV. CDR3: CASSLLLSGTSPLHF. The CDR3 DNA is TGTGCCAGCAGCTTATTATTGTCAGGGACCTCACCCCTCCACTTT.

J is TRBJ2-7 and V is TRBV19; 9 bases align to TRBD1. CDR1 and CDR2 from the germline V gene are LNHDA and SQIVND (reference sequence). V dropped 3 bases and J dropped 4; count of bases not matched to a gene: 10. The CDR3 contains 16 residues. CDR3 DNA: TGTGCCAGTAGTATTCTGACAGGGGGTCGTCGTTACGAGCAGTACTTC. Protein product: CASSILTGGRRYEQYF.

This rearrangement joins TRBV7-9 to TRBJ2-5, with 7 bases matching TRBD2. V lost 4 bases, J lost 9 bases, and 2 bases stayed unmatched. CDR3 size: 11 residues. Germline CDR1 SEHNR, CDR2 FQNEAQ (reference sequence). The CDR3 bases are TGTGCCAGCAGCTCTACTAGCGCCCAGTACTTC. Its protein is CASSSTSAQYF.

The chain couples TRBV29-1 to TRBJ2-7; 8 positions agree with TRBD1. Germline loops: CDR1 SQVTM, CDR2 ANQGSEA. The CDR3 length is 13 residues. J gave up 7 bases and V 4 bases, and 9 bases lay outside the gene matches. In DNA, the CDR3 is TGCAGCGTTGGTTCGCAGGGGGCGCGTGAGCAGTACTTC. It codes for CSVGSQGAREQYF.

The chain joins TRBV14 to TRBJ1-2; D not certain. Trimming removed 3 bases at V and 4 bases at J, with 15 bases between. Germline V CDR1 and CDR2: SGHDN, FVKESK. The CDR3 extends over 15 amino acids. The CDR3 DNA follows: TGTGCCAGCAGCCAGACACGTACAACCCTCTATGGCTACACCTTC. Its protein is CASSQTRTTLYGYTF.

The V call is TRBV18, the J call TRBJ2-7; 7 positions match TRBD1. The CDR3 runs 13 residues. With V trimmed by 4 bases and J by 11 bases, 11 bases remained unmatched. The germline gives CDR1 KGHSH, CDR2 LQKENI. The CDR3 loop reads CASSLDRDTLKYV. The CDR3 DNA is TGTGCCAGCTCACTTGACAGGGACACATTGAAGTACGTC.

The gene calls are TRBV10-1 and TRBJ2-2, with TRBD1 matching over 7 bases. This CDR3 is built from 14 residues. Germline V gene lookup returns CDR1 WNHNN and CDR2 SYGVQD (reference sequence). Trimming cost V 6 bases and J 4 bases; bases outside gene matches: 5. The CDR3 spells CASSPTGITGELFF. The DNA for the CDR3 is TGCGCCAGCAGCCCGACAGGGATCACCGGGGAGCTGTTTTTT.

The V gene is TRBV19, the J gene TRBJ2-2, with D unclear. With 4 bases removed from V and 0 bases from J, the gap between germline ends came to 9 bases. Germline CDR1 and CDR2: LNHDA and SQIVND (reference sequence). The CDR3 extends over 15 amino acids. This chain's CDR3 is CASSSAQANTGELFF. CDR3 nucleotide sequence: TGTGCCAGTAGTAGTGCGCAGGCGAACACCGGGGAGCTGTTTTTT.

Only one count was recorded for this clone. The chain employs TRBV5-1 and TRBJ1-1; D gene unclear. V lost 0 bases, J lost 0 bases, and 6 bases lay in between. This CDR3 contains 14 residues. CDR1 and CDR2 (germline): SGHRS, YFSETQ. CDR3: CASSLGAMNTEAFF. CDR3 DNA: TGCGCCAGCAGCTTGGGGGCCATGAACACTGAAGCTTTCTTT.

This rearrangement joins TRBV5-1 to TRBJ2-7; D is tentatively TRBD1 or TRBD2 (6 bases each). This CDR3 region has 14 residues. Trimming took off 4 bases at V and 6 bases at J, with 17 bases between the two ends. Germline loops: CDR1 SGHRS, CDR2 YFSETQ. This CDR3 is CASSLEGGGGEQYV. For the CDR3, the DNA is TGCGCCAGCAGCCTCGAGGGGGGCGGCGGCGAGCAGTACGTC.

The gene calls are TRBV7-6 and TRBJ2-5, with 8 bases identical to TRBD2. Trimming took 5 bases from V and 5 from J; bases not matched to a gene: 10. Germline V gives CDR1 SGHVS, CDR2 FNYEAQ. The CDR3 runs to 15 residues. Written as DNA, the CDR3 is TGTGCCAGCAGCAGTCCGGGAGGGTTCGGCGAGACCCAGTACTTC. It yields the protein CASSSPGGFGETQYF.

V and J are TRBV2 and TRBJ1-6; D ambiguous. Germline V lookup: CDR1 SNHLY, CDR2 FYNNEI. CDR3 length equals 14 residues. V lost 7 bases, J lost 0 bases, and 7 bases lay in between. The CDR3 nucleotides read TGTGCCAGCAAAGAGAGCTCCTATAATTCACCCCTCCACTTT. It specifies CASKESSYNSPLHF.

The V gene is TRBV7-2, the J gene TRBJ2-7; 11 bases are a match to TRBD2. The CDR3 runs to 15 residues. V was clipped by 1 base and J by 3 bases; unmatched bases: 2. Germline V lookup: CDR1 SGHTA, CDR2 FQGNSA. CDR3 nucleotides: TGTGCCAGCAGCTTAGGACTAGCGGGATTCTACGAGCAGTACTTC. Its protein is CASSLGLAGFYEQYF. The entire variable domain, with the rest obtained from reference TRBV7-2 and TRBJ2-7, is as follows: GAGVSQSPSNKVTEKGKDVELRCDPISGHTALYWYRQSLGQGLEFLIYFQGNSAPDKSGLPSDRFSAERTGGSVSTLTIQRTQQEDSAVYLCASSLGLAGFYEQYFGPGTRLTVT.

The V call is TRBV28, the J call TRBJ1-1; 8 positions match TRBD1. The J segment lost 3 bases and the V segment lost 5 bases, leaving 11 bases of the junction unmatched. The germline CDR1 and CDR2 sequences are MDHEN and SYDVKM. The CDR3 has 16 amino acids. CDR3 protein: CASSSPRGRADTEAFF. In nucleotides, the CDR3 is TGTGCCAGCAGTAGCCCCAGGGGGCGGGCGGACACTGAAGCTTTCTTT.

The chain carries TRBV5-8 and TRBJ2-7; a possible D gene is TRBD2 (6 bases). This CDR3 is 13 amino acids long. V was trimmed by 4 bases and J by 1 base, leaving 9 bases between them. Germline-derived CDR1 and CDR2 are SGHTS and YDEGEE. The CDR3 coding sequence is TGTGCCAGCAGCGGCGGGGCTTCCTACGAGCAGTACGTC. Protein: CASSGGASYEQYV.

The V and J genes are TRBV9 and TRBJ2-7; possible D gene TRBD2, 6 bases. The CDR3 contains 16 residues. V lost 3 bases, J lost 5 bases, and 21 bases lay in between. Germline CDR1 reads SGDLS; CDR2 reads YYNGEE. This chain's CDR3 is CASSGTSGSRRDEQYF. Here the CDR3 DNA reads TGTGCCAGCAGCGGCACAAGTGGCTCCCGGAGGGACGAGCAGTACTTC.

The chain combines TRBV11-2 with TRBJ2-3, with 12 nucleotides matching TRBD2. Germline lookup yields CDR1 SGHAT and CDR2 FQNNGV. This CDR3 region has 16 residues. The V gene end was trimmed by 1 base and the J gene end by 6 bases; junction bases not matched to a gene: 5. The CDR3 is CASSLVLAGGWDTQYF. CDR3 nucleotide sequence: TGTGCCAGCAGCTTAGTCCTAGCGGGGGGGTGGGATACGCAGTATTTT.

This chain links TRBV7-9 with TRBJ1-2; D call uncertain. The CDR3 covers 12 residues. The V gene's germline CDR1 is SEHNR and CDR2 FQNEAQ (reference sequence). Trimming pared 2 bases from V and 8 bases from J, leaving 9 bases between. The CDR3 loop reads CASSLNFGGYTF. CDR3 nucleotide sequence: TGTGCCAGCAGCTTAAACTTTGGGGGCTACACCTTC.

The V call is TRBV7-3, the J call TRBJ2-7; 7 bases align to TRBD2. The junction had 7 bases not matched to a gene; V was cut back by 1 base and J by 4 bases. The length of the CDR3 is 15 residues. From germline, CDR1 is SGHTA and CDR2 FQGTGA. The CDR3 DNA is TGTGCCAGCAGCTTAATCTCGGGGGGTCAGTACGAGCAGTACTTC. Translation: CASSLISGGQYEQYF.

In this sample, this clone turned up a few times. The V call is TRBV12-5, the J call TRBJ1-1; no clear D. Trimming pared 3 bases from V and 1 base from J, leaving 15 bases between. Germline V gene sequence: CDR1 LGHNT, CDR2 FRNRAP. The CDR3 is made up of 16 amino acids. The CDR3 nucleotides read TGTGCTAGTGGTTTAGGTAGGTGGGATGGGAACACTGAAGCTTTCTTT. Translated, it gives CASGLGRWDGNTEAFF.